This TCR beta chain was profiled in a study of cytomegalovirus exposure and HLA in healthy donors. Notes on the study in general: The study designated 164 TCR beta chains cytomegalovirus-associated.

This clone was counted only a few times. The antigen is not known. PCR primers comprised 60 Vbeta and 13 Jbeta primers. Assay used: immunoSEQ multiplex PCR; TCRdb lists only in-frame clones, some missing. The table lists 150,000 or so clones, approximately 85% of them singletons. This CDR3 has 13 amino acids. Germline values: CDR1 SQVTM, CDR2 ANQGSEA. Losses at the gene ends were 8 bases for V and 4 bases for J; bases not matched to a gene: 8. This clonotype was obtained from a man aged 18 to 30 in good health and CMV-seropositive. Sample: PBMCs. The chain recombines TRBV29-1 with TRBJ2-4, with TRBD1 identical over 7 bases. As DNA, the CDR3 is TGCAGCTTCCGGACAGGCCTTAAAAACATTCAGTACTTC. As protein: CSFRTGLKNIQYF. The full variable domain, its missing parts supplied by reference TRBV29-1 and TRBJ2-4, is SAVISQKPSRDICQRGTSLTIQCQVDSQVTMMFWYRQQPGQSLTLIATANQGSEATYESGFVIDKFPISRPNLTFSTLTVSNMSPEDSSIYLCSFRTGLKNIQYFGAGTRLSVL.